Listed below are T cell receptor beta chains from one sample, sequenced in a study of shared clonotypes between healthy human individuals. Sequencing was performed with immunoSEQ multiplex PCR; in TCRdb, only in-frame clones are kept and a portion is missing. This sample has roughly 2.6 million clones; roughly nine tenths occur once, and the top ten carry roughly 0.14%. The sample taken for sequencing was naive CD4+ T cells sorted from blood. These receptors originate from a man between 18 and 35 years old in good health. CDR3s leave out the opening cysteine and the closing phenylalanine or tryptophan. The order of the fields is CDR3 protein, J gene, V gene, clone size. Not all rows give a size; the values are once, few, many and, for expanded clones, a class.

CDR3: ASRVSWGEQY
J: TRBJ2-7
V: TRBV10-2
size: .

CDR3: ASSTRGSATNEKLF
J: TRBJ1-4
V: TRBV7-9
size: .

CDR3: ASSATGREQPQH
J: TRBJ1-5
V: TRBV6-5
size: .

CDR3: ASSEYMNTEAF
J: TRBJ1-1
V: TRBV2
size: few

CDR3: ASSFGQLRGNTEAF
J: TRBJ1-1
V: TRBV28
size: .

CDR3: ASSEGKGIIQY
J: TRBJ2-4
V: TRBV7-9
size: .

CDR3: ASSLAPPSTMGGYT
J: TRBJ1-2
V: TRBV7-8
size: .

CDR3: ASSLRDRNSPLH
J: TRBJ1-6
V: TRBV5-4
size: .

CDR3: ASSPMNTEAF
J: TRBJ1-1
V: TRBV7-9
size: few

CDR3: ASSLGGAAANPYEQY
J: TRBJ2-7
V: TRBV5-4
size: .

CDR3: ASSRGTSGYNEQF
J: TRBJ2-1
V: TRBV5-4
size: .

CDR3: ASSFFSTDTQY
J: TRBJ2-3
V: TRBV5-6
size: .

CDR3: ASSEGALRETQY
J: TRBJ2-5
V: TRBV9
size: .

CDR3: ASSYGVSNQPQH
J: TRBJ1-5
V: TRBV6-5
size: .

CDR3: ASSQAYDQGRRGETQY
J: TRBJ2-5
V: TRBV4-3
size: once

CDR3: ASGSEWELNYGYT
J: TRBJ1-2
V: TRBV12-5
size: .

CDR3: ASSLVGYTDTQY
J: TRBJ2-3
V: TRBV5-4
size: .